These T cell receptor beta chains were read from a single sample in a study of control samples from healthy donors and cancer patients. Some clones are missing from TCRdb's copy, which holds only in-frame ones; the method was immunoSEQ multiplex PCR. The sample shows around 130,000 clones, nearly 90% of them seen only once. Sequenced sample: blood. These receptors originate from a man over 45 in good health. Each CDR3 is given with its conserved first and last residue. A D gene is named only where the DNA matches it firmly. A clone size is listed for some rows: how often the clone was seen (once, few, many), or a class if it is expanded.

>NA|once|14|TRBJ1-4|TRBV30
CAWSPGIYNEKLFF
>NA|NA|15|TRBJ2-7|TRBV4-1
CASSQDSSDYYEQYF
>NA|NA|17|TRBJ1-1|TRBV2
CASRGLQDIQVNTEAFF
>TRBD2|NA|16|TRBJ2-2|TRBV5-1
CASIVAGTLNTGELFF
>NA|NA|14|TRBJ2-5|TRBV19
CASSISGAQETQYF
>TRBD1|NA|16|TRBJ2-3|TRBV14
CASSFRLYRGTDTQYF
>NA|NA|11|TRBJ2-7|TRBV28
CASSPGYEQYF
>NA|NA|15|TRBJ2-2|TRBV24-1
CATSDAGTPGGELFF
>TRBD1|NA|16|TRBJ1-3|TRBV6-5
CASSFSGTGTGNTIYF
>NA|NA|14|TRBJ1-2|TRBV18
CASSPGGSGYGYTF
>NA|NA|13|TRBJ2-3|TRBV2
CASRGRVTDTQYF
>NA|NA|15|TRBJ2-7|TRBV7-9
CASSQDGRGAGEQYF
>NA|NA|14|TRBJ2-1|TRBV9
CASSDDSPYNEQFF
>NA|NA|14|TRBJ1-5|TRBV27
CASSLPGRGQPQHF
>NA|NA|15|TRBJ2-1|TRBV27
CASSPIGGVYNEQFF
>NA|NA|13|TRBJ1-5|TRBV27
CASSPARNQPQHF
>TRBD1|NA|19|TRBJ2-1|TRBV5-6
CASSLFRGGGQGARNEQFF
>NA|NA|15|TRBJ1-1|TRBV5-6
CASSPFGGTNTEAFF
>TRBD1|NA|18|TRBJ1-2|TRBV5-4
CASSLDYWTGHNNYGYTF
>TRBD2|NA|16|TRBJ2-5|TRBV7-2
CASSLGLAGGPETQYF
>TRBD1|once|15|TRBJ2-4|TRBV28
CASRPDRAAKNIQYF
>NA|NA|14|TRBJ1-5|TRBV7-9
CASSTGGVDQPQHF
>NA|NA|14|TRBJ2-2|TRBV6-6
CASSYRQSTGELFF
>NA|NA|15|TRBJ1-4|TRBV7-6
CASSLVSMTNEKLFF
>NA|NA|16|TRBJ1-6|TRBV5-1
CASSFTGTEYNSPLHF
>TRBD1|once|15|TRBJ1-1|TRBV19
CASSIPGQGGTEAFF
>TRBD1|NA|12|TRBJ1-2|TRBV12-3/TRBV12-4
CASGGQSYGYTF
>NA|NA|15|TRBJ2-3|TRBV7-6
CASSPSQSATDTQYF